This record covers a single T cell receptor (beta chain). CDR3 size: 18 residues. V was shortened by 2 bases and J by 7 bases, with 27 bases between the two germline ends. In germline, CDR1 is SGHNT, CDR2 YYREEE (reference sequence). The data were obtained in a study of PD-1 blockade in classical Hodgkin lymphoma. Overall study: Patients got intravenous nivolumab 3 mg/kg every 2 weeks.

Sequencing used immunoSEQ multiplex PCR; TCRdb keeps in-frame clones, though not all of them. Of about 21,000 clones listed, around 69% are singletons. Every patient relapsed after autologous stem cell transplantation, and brentuximab vedotin exposure varied. The source was peripheral blood mononuclear cells (PBMCs), collected at baseline. The TCR originated in a human donor with classical Hodgkin lymphoma. The rearrangement uses TRBV5-4 and TRBJ1-2; D not certain. CDR3 residues: CASSLRRSSPTILGGYTF. The CDR3 DNA reads as TGTGCCAGCAGCTTAAGGAGGAGTAGCCCTACTATTCTGGGTGGCTACACCTTC.